These 10 T cell receptor beta chains were sequenced from one sample in a study of shared clonotypes between healthy human individuals. Assay used: immunoSEQ multiplex PCR; TCRdb lists only in-frame clones, some missing. The repertoire holds about 1.5 million clones, with 96% as singletons. The sequenced material came from naive CD4+ T cells sorted from blood. Subset indicated: CD45RA+ positively selected. All receptors derive from a man aged 30 to 39 in good health.

Notes on this clone: Other nucleotide sequences in the sample specify the same CDR3. The rearrangement uses TRBV5-1 and TRBJ2-3; 14 bases align to TRBD2. CDR1 is SGHRS and CDR2 is YFSETQ in the germline V gene. The CDR3 is 17 amino acids. V shed 0 bases, J shed 2 bases, and the junction held 2 bases outside the gene matches. This chain's CDR3 is CASSLGTSGRYTDTQYF. CDR3 sequence (DNA): TGCGCCAGCAGCTTGGGGACTAGCGGGAGGTACACAGATACGCAGTATTTT.

V usage is TRBV2 and J usage is TRBJ2-1, with 8 bases fitting TRBD1. V was clipped by 6 bases and J by 6 bases; unmatched bases: 10. Per germline, CDR1 SNHLY and CDR2 FYNNEI. The CDR3 loop spans 15 amino acids. The CDR3 is CASSSDRVLFNEQFF. As DNA, the CDR3 is TGTGCCAGCAGCTCGGACAGGGTTTTATTCAATGAGCAGTTCTTC.

This chain joins TRBV5-1 and TRBJ2-7; TRBD2 might be the D (5 bases). V lost 5 bases and J 6 bases, leaving 15 bases between the germline ends. The CDR3 is 13 amino acids. Germline-derived CDR1 and CDR2 are SGHRS and YFSETQ. The chain's CDR3 is CASSMDLLGEQYF. The CDR3 DNA reads as TGCGCCAGCAGTATGGACTTACTGGGCGAGCAGTACTTC.

The V and J genes are TRBV6-5 and TRBJ2-7; D is perhaps TRBD1 (5 bases). This CDR3 contains 12 residues. Germline values: CDR1 MNHEY, CDR2 SVGAGI. The V and J ends lost 6 bases and 7 bases respectively, with 13 bases between them. CDR3 region: CASRSGSREQYF. For the CDR3, the DNA is TGTGCCAGCAGGTCAGGGTCGCGGGAGCAGTACTTC.

The V call is TRBV29-1, the J call TRBJ2-4; 8 bases are a match to TRBD2. The V gene end was trimmed by 3 bases and the J gene end by 7 bases; junction bases not matched to a gene: 11. This CDR3 has 15 residues. In germline, CDR1 is SQVTM, CDR2 ANQGSEA. CDR3 nucleotide sequence: TGCAGCGTTGATGCTTTCGGCCGGGAGGGGAACATTCAGTACTTC. Protein: CSVDAFGREGNIQYF.

This CDR3 reads CASSVERSGRAFGELFF. Here the CDR3 DNA reads TGTGCCAGCAGCGTAGAGCGCAGCGGGAGGGCCTTCGGGGAGCTGTTTTTT. This rearrangement joins TRBV9 to TRBJ2-2, with 10 positions matching TRBD2. V lost 0 bases to trimming and J lost 7 bases; unmatched junction nucleotides: 9. This CDR3 has 17 residues. The germline V gene has CDR1 SGDLS and CDR2 YYNGEE.

The chain has TRBV28 and TRBJ2-5, with TRBD2 identical over 15 bases. Germline V gene sequence: CDR1 MDHEN, CDR2 SYDVKM. This CDR3 has 19 amino acids. Trimming removed 2 bases from V and 5 bases from J; junction bases left unmatched: 12. CDR3 nucleotide sequence: TGTGCCAGCAGTTTACCAGGACCGGGACTAGCGGGAGGCGCCGAGACCCAGTACTTC. Translated, it gives CASSLPGPGLAGGAETQYF.

Remarks on this clone: The sample contains more than one DNA sequence encoding this CDR3. The CDR3 sequence: CASSLVASQETQYF. The CDR3 DNA follows: TGCGCCAGCAGCTTGGTTGCTAGTCAAGAGACCCAGTACTTC. The V call is TRBV5-1, the J call TRBJ2-5; D is ambiguous. From germline, CDR1 is SGHRS and CDR2 YFSETQ. The CDR3 loop spans 14 amino acids. V was trimmed by 0 bases and J by 2 bases, leaving 8 bases between them.

The rearrangement joins TRBV18 to TRBJ1-2; TRBD1 matches at 8 bases. V shed 6 bases and J 6 bases; nucleotides not matched to a gene: 6. The CDR3 covers 13 residues. Germline CDR1 and CDR2: KGHSH and LQKENI. In DNA, the CDR3 is TGTGCCAGCTCTATTATGGACAGGGATGGCTACACCTTC. Its protein product is CASSIMDRDGYTF.

The V gene is TRBV7-1, the J gene TRBJ2-7; 8 bases are shared with TRBD2. TRBV7-1 is an ORF, with its function uncertain. V shed 4 bases, J shed 6 bases, and the junction held 8 bases outside the gene matches. This CDR3 region has 14 residues. CDR3 region: CASSLALTSGEQYF. DNA for the CDR3: TGTGCCAGCAGCTTAGCGCTAACTAGCGGCGAGCAGTACTTC.